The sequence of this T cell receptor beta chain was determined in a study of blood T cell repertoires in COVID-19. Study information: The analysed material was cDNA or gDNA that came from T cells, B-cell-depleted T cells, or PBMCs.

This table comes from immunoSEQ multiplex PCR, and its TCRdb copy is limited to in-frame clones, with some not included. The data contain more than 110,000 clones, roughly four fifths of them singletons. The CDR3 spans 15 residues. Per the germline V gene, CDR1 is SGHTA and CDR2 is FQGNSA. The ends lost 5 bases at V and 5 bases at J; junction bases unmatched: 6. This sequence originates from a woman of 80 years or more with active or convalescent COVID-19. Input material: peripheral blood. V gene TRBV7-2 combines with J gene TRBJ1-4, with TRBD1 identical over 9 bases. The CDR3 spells CASSPRQGGNEKLFF. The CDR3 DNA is TGTGCCAGCAGCCCGCGACAGGGGGGAAATGAAAAACTGTTTTTT. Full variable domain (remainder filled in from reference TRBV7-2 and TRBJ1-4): GAGVSQSPSNKVTEKGKDVELRCDPISGHTALYWYRQSLGQGLEFLIYFQGNSAPDKSGLPSDRFSAERTGGSVSTLTIQRTQQEDSAVYLCASSPRQGGNEKLFFGSGTQLSVL.